Listed below are T cell receptor beta chains from one sample, sequenced in a study of blood T cell repertoires in COVID-19. Data came from immunoSEQ multiplex PCR; TCRdb stores just in-frame clones and leaves some out. Here the sample spans roughly 190,000 clones, about 85% being singletons. Sample: peripheral blood. Receptors were obtained from a man aged 25 to 40 with acute or convalescent COVID-19. Each CDR3 is given with its conserved first and last residue. The D gene is left open where the match is weak. Only some rows state a clone size, as once, few, many or a class for expanded clones.

d_gene,v_gene,len,j_gene,abundance,CDR3nt,CDR3aa
.,TRBV14,16,TRBJ2-6,.,TGTGCCAGCAGCCAACCAACAGGGATTGGGGCCAACGTCCTGACTTTC,CASSQPTGIGANVLTF
TRBD2,TRBV9,20,TRBJ2-2,once,TGTGCCAGCAGCGTTTTACCGGGACTAGCGGGAGGGAGGAACACCGGGGAGCTGTTTTTT,CASSVLPGLAGGRNTGELFF
.,TRBV30,16,TRBJ1-2,.,TGTGCCTGGAGTGAAAGGACAGAGAAGGATGGCTATGGCTACACCTTC,CAWSERTEKDGYGYTF
.,TRBV18,14,TRBJ2-1,few,TGTGCCAGCTCACAACCGCTAAGCTACAATGAGCAGTTCTTC,CASSQPLSYNEQFF
.,TRBV6-4,17,TRBJ1-5,.,TGTGCCAGCAGTGACCGCCGGGGGGGTAGGTTTTTGCAGCCCCAGCATTTT,CASSDRRGGRFLQPQHF
TRBD1,TRBV28,12,TRBJ1-6,.,TGTGCCAGCACCGACAGGGGCCCAAAGGCTTCCTTT,CASTDRGPKASF
.,TRBV30,16,TRBJ1-1,.,TGTGCCTGGAGTGTTTATATGTTTTCCGGGAACACTGAAGCTTTCTTT,CAWSVYMFSGNTEAFF
TRBD2,TRBV28,15,TRBJ2-1,.,TGTGCCACCGCGGGCCGGAGCGGGAGGGCCTATGAGCAGTTCTTC,CATAGRSGRAYEQFF
.,TRBV7-9,16,TRBJ2-3,.,TGTGCCAGCAGCTTAGGGTGGCGGTCTAGCACAGATACGCAGTATTTT,CASSLGWRSSTDTQYF
TRBD1,TRBV24-1,14,TRBJ1-1,.,TGTGCCACCAGTGACGGGACAGGGAACTCTGAAGCTTTCTTT,CATSDGTGNSEAFF
.,TRBV5-4,15,TRBJ2-2,.,TGTGCCAGCAGCTTGCCTGGGGCCGACACCGGGGAGCTGTTTTTT,CASSLPGADTGELFF
TRBD2,TRBV18,18,TRBJ2-7,.,TGTGCCAGCTCACCCAGGACTAGCGGGAGGGCCCGCACCTACGAGCAGTACTTC,CASSPRTSGRARTYEQYF
TRBD1,TRBV10-2,15,TRBJ1-6,once,TGCGCCAGCAGTGTGCTGGGACAGGGGTATTCACCCCTCCACTTT,CASSVLGQGYSPLHF
.,TRBV7-9,17,TRBJ2-5,once,TGTGCCAGCAGCTTAAGAAGTGAGCCCGGGATGGGAGAGACCCAGTACTTC,CASSLRSEPGMGETQYF
.,TRBV5-1,13,TRBJ2-7,.,TGCGCCAGCAGCTTGGGACATTCCTACGAGCAGTACTTC,CASSLGHSYEQYF
.,TRBV29-1,14,TRBJ2-3,.,TGCAGCGGTGAACCTACGCTTGAAACAGATACGCAGTATTTT,CSGEPTLETDTQYF
TRBD2,TRBV6-5,14,TRBJ2-2,.,TGTGCCACCCACGGGGGGTCGAACACCGGGGAGCTGTTTTTT,CATHGGSNTGELFF
TRBD1,TRBV19,15,TRBJ1-5,.,TGTGCCAGTAGTCTGGACAGGGTTGGGAGTCAGCCCCAGCATTTT,CASSLDRVGSQPQHF
TRBD1,TRBV7-3,14,TRBJ2-7,.,TGTGCCAGCAGCCCGGGACAGGGTTTCGACGAGCAGTACTTC,CASSPGQGFDEQYF
.,TRBV5-1,14,TRBJ2-5,.,TGCGCCAGCAGTAAACGGGGCGGGGACGAGACCCAGTACTTC,CASSKRGGDETQYF
.,TRBV30,11,TRBJ1-2,.,TGTGCCGGCGGCAGAAACTATGGCTACACCTTC,CAGGRNYGYTF
.,TRBV5-1,15,TRBJ1-6,.,TGCGCCAGCAGCTTGGAGGGGGTCGCGAATTCACCCCTCCACTTT,CASSLEGVANSPLHF
.,TRBV5-5,16,TRBJ2-2,once,TGTGCCAGCAGCATCGGACCTAGCCCGAACACCGGGGAGCTGTTTTTT,CASSIGPSPNTGELFF
TRBD2,TRBV14,16,TRBJ2-2,.,TGTGCCAGCAACGGGGGGAGCGGGAGGGGAACCGGGGAGCTGTTTTTT,CASNGGSGRGTGELFF
.,TRBV16,14,TRBJ1-5,.,TGTGCCAGCAGCCTCTCGGAGTCAAATCAGCCCCAGCATTTT,CASSLSESNQPQHF
.,TRBV28,13,TRBJ1-1,.,TGTGCCAGCACTAACCCACAGGGAACTGAAGCTTTCTTT,CASTNPQGTEAFF
.,TRBV7-9,12,TRBJ2-3,.,TGTGCCAGCAGCCCCGTTCTAGATACGCAGTATTTT,CASSPVLDTQYF
TRBD1,TRBV2,14,TRBJ1-2,.,TGTGCCAGCAGTTACACAGGGGTGAAGGATGGCTACACCTTC,CASSYTGVKDGYTF
TRBD1,TRBV9,16,TRBJ2-2,.,TGTGCCAGCAACCCTACGGGGGACAGGAGCACCGGGGAGCTGTTTTTT,CASNPTGDRSTGELFF
TRBD1,TRBV5-1,17,TRBJ1-1,few,TGCGCCAGCAGCCCCACTACTGGACAGGGAAAGAACACTGAAGCTTTCTTT,CASSPTTGQGKNTEAFF
TRBD1,TRBV29-1,13,TRBJ2-1,.,TGCAGCGTTGGGGACAGGTCTCACTATGAGCAGTTCTTC,CSVGDRSHYEQFF
TRBD2,TRBV7-3,17,TRBJ2-3,.,TGTGCCAGCAGCCCCCAGGGAGCGGGAGTTTCCGCAGATACGCAGTATTTT,CASSPQGAGVSADTQYF
TRBD2,TRBV30,15,TRBJ2-7,.,TGTGCCTGGAGTAACGGACTAGCGGGAGCCCACGAGCAGTACTTC,CAWSNGLAGAHEQYF
TRBD1,TRBV7-9,10,TRBJ2-7,.,TGTGCCAGCGGCCGGGACAGGCGGTCGTTC,CASGRDRRSF
.,TRBV5-4,15,TRBJ1-1,.,TGTGCCAGCAGCTTGGCGGGCAGTCCAGGGACTGAAGCTTTCTTT,CASSLAGSPGTEAFF
TRBD1,TRBV7-2,14,TRBJ2-7,.,TGTGCCAGCCGATCACCAGGGGGCGCCTACGAGCAGTACTTC,CASRSPGGAYEQYF
TRBD1,TRBV10-3,15,TRBJ1-1,once,TGTGCCATCAGGAGGGACAGGGGGGCGAACACTGAAGCTTTCTTT,CAIRRDRGANTEAFF
.,TRBV30,15,TRBJ1-2,.,TGTGCCTGGAGGGGCCAGACAACCTCTACGGGAGGCTACACCTTC,CAWRGQTTSTGGYTF
.,TRBV7-9,14,TRBJ2-7,.,TGTGCCAGCAGCTCAATAACAGGATCCTACGAGCAGTACTTC,CASSSITGSYEQYF
.,TRBV25-1,14,TRBJ2-7,.,TGTGCCAGCAGTACAACAGGATTAACCTACGAGCAGTACTTC,CASSTTGLTYEQYF
.,TRBV6-4,17,TRBJ2-3,.,TGTGCCAGCAGCCTCTCCCCTATCGGGGGAGGCACAGATACGCAGTATTTT,CASSLSPIGGGTDTQYF
TRBD1,TRBV19,15,TRBJ1-5,.,TGTGCCAGTACCTCGGACAGGGGCGCCAATCAGCCCCAGCATTTT,CASTSDRGANQPQHF
TRBD2,TRBV5-1,15,TRBJ2-1,.,TGCGCCAGCAGACAAGCGGGAGCCTCCTACAATGAGCAGTTCTTC,CASRQAGASYNEQFF
.,TRBV7-2,15,TRBJ1-4,.,TGTGCCAGCAGCCTACAAACAGGCCCAGTCGAAAAACTGTTTTTT,CASSLQTGPVEKLFF
TRBD1,TRBV5-1,18,TRBJ1-5,.,TGCGCCAGCAGCGCCAACCCCTCCGGGACAGGGGGCGCACAGCCCCAGCATTTT,CASSANPSGTGGAQPQHF
.,TRBV28,13,TRBJ1-2,.,TGTGCCAGCCTGGGGGCGATGGGCTATGGCTACACCTTC,CASLGAMGYGYTF
TRBD2,TRBV5-4,13,TRBJ2-5,.,TGTGCCACTATGACTAGCGGATTAGAGACCCAGTACTTC,CATMTSGLETQYF
.,TRBV7-6,14,TRBJ1-4,.,TGTGCTCGCCGGTCGAGACACCATAATGAAAAACTGTTTTTT,CARRSRHHNEKLFF
.,TRBV4-1,13,TRBJ2-7,.,TGCGCCAGCAGCCAACCTCCTTCCTACGAGCAGTACTTC,CASSQPPSYEQYF
.,TRBV19,15,TRBJ1-1,.,TGTGCCAGTAGTCCTTCCAGGGGTAGAAACACTGAAGCTTTCTTT,CASSPSRGRNTEAFF
TRBD2,TRBV7-3,17,TRBJ2-3,.,TGTGCCAGCAGCTTAACGGGGACTAGCGGGGGCACAGATACGCAGTATTTT,CASSLTGTSGGTDTQYF
.,TRBV5-1,14,TRBJ1-4,few,TGCGCCAGCAGCTTTAGAAGCCTTAATGAAAAACTGTTTTTT,CASSFRSLNEKLFF
TRBD2,TRBV3-1/TRBV3-2,15,TRBJ2-5,.,TGTGCCAGCAGCCCATGGACTAGCGGACAAGAGACCCAGTACTTC,CASSPWTSGQETQYF
.,TRBV19,14,TRBJ1-3,.,TGTGCCAGTATCCGGGAGAGCTCTGGAAACACCATATATTTT,CASIRESSGNTIYF
.,TRBV5-1,14,TRBJ1-1,.,TGCGCCAGCAGCTTTCTTAGAGAGAACACTGAAGCTTTCTTT,CASSFLRENTEAFF